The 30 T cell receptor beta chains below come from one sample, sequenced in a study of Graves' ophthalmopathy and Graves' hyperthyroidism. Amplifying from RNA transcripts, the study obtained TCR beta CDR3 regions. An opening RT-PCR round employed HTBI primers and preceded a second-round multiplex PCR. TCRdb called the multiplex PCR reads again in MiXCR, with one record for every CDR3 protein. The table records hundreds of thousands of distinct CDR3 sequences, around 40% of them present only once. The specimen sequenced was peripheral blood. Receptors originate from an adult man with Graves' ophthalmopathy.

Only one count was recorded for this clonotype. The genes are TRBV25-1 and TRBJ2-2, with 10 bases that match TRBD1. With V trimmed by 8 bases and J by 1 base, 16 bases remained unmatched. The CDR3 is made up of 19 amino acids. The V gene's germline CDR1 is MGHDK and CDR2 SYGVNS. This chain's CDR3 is CASETWDRGTEKNTGELFF. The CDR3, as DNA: TGTGCCAGCGAAACCTGGGACAGGGGCACCGAGAAGAACACCGGGGAGCTGTTTTTT.

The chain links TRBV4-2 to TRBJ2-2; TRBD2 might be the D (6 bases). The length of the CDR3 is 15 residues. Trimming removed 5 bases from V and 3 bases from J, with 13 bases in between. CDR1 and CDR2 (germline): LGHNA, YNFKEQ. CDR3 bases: TGTGCCAGCAGCACGTTGGCGGGATACACCGGGGAGCTGTTTTTT. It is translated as CASSTLAGYTGELFF.

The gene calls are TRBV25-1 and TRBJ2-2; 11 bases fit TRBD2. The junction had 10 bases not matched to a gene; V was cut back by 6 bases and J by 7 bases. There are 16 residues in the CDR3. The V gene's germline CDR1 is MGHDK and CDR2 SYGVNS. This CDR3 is CASSLGSGGAYGELFF. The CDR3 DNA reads TGTGCCAGCAGCTTGGGTAGCGGGGGGGCTTACGGGGAGCTGTTTTTT.

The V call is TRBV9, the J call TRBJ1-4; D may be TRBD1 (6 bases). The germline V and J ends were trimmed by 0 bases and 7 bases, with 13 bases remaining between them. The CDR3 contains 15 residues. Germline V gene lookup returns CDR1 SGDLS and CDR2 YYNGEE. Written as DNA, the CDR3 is TGTGCCAGCAGCGTAGCCGGGGGGCTAGGTGAAAAACTGTTTTTT. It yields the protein CASSVAGGLGEKLFF.

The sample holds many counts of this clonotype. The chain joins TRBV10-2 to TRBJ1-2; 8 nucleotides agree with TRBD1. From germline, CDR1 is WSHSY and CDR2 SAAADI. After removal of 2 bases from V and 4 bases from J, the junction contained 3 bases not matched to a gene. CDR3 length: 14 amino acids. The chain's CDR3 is CASSEGQGGYGYTF. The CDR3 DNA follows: TGCGCCAGCAGTGAGGGACAGGGAGGCTATGGCTACACCTTC.

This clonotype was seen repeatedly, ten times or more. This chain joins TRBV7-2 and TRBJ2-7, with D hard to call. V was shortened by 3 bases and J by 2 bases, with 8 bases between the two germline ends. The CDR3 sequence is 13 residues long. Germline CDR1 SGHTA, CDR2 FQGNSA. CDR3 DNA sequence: TGTGCCAGCAGCTTCCTAGGGCCCTACGAGCAGTACTTC. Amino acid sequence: CASSFLGPYEQYF.

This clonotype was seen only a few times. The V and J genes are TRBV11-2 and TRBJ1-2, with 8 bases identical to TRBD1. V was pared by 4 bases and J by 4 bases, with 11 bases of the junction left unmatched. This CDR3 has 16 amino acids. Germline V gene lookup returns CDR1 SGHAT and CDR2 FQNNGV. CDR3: CASSSPDRAGSYGYTF. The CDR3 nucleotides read TGTGCCAGCAGCTCCCCGGACAGGGCCGGGAGCTATGGCTACACCTTC.

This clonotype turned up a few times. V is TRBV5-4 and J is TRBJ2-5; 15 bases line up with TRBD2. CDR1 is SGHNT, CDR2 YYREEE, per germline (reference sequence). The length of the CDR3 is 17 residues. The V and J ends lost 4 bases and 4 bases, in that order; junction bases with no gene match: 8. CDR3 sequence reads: CASSEPGLAGGIETQYF. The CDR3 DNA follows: TGTGCCAGCAGCGAACCGGGACTAGCGGGAGGAATAGAGACCCAGTACTTC.

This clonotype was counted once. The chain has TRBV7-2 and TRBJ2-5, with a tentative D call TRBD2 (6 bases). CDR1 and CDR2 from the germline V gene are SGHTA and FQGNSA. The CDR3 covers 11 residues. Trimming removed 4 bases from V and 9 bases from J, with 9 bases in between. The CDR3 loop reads CASSSGEAQYF. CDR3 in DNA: TGTGCCAGCAGCTCTGGGGAGGCCCAGTACTTC.

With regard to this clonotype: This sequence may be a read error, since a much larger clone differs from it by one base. The CDR3 nucleotides are TGCAGTGCTAGGACAGGGCTAGAGACCCAGTACTTC. Protein: CSARTGLETQYF. The V and J genes are TRBV20-1 and TRBJ2-5; TRBD1 matches at 7 bases. The CDR3 length is 12 residues. V lost 3 bases, J lost 4 bases, and 2 bases stayed unmatched. The germline CDR1 and CDR2 sequences are DFQATT and SNEGSKA (reference sequence).

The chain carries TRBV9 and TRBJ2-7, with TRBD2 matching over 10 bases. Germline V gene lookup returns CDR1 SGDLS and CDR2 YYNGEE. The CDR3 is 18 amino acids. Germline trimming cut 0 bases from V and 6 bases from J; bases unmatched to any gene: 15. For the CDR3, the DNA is TGTGCCAGCAGCGTAGGTCCAGCGGGAGGGCCTTTCTCTGCCGAGCAGTACTTC. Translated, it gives CASSVGPAGGPFSAEQYF. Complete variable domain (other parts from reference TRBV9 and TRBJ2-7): DSGVTQTPKHLITATGQRVTLRCSPRSGDLSVYWYQQSLDQGLQFLIQYYNGEERAKGNILERFSAQQFPDLHSELNLSSLELGDSALYFCASSVGPAGGPFSAEQYFGPGTRLTVT.

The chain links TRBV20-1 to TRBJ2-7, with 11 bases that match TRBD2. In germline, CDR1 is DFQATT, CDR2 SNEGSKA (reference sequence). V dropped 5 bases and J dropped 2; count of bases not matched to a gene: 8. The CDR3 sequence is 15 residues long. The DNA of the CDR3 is TGCAGTGCTGCTGCTAGCGGGAGGTCTCCCTACGAGCAGTACTTC. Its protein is CSAAASGRSPYEQYF.

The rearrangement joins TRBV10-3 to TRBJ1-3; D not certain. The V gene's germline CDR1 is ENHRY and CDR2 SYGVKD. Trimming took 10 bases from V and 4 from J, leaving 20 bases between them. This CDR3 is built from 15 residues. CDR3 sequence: CASRTGEYSGNTIYF. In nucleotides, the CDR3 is TGTGCCAGCAGGACCGGGGAATATTCGGGAAACACCATATATTTT.

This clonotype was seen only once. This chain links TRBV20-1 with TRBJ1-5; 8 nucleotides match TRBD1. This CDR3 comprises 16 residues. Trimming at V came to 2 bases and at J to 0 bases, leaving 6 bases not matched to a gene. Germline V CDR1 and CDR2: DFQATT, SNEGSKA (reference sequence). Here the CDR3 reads CSARKTGGGSNQPQHF. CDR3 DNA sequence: TGCAGTGCTAGAAAAACAGGGGGGGGTAGCAATCAGCCCCAGCATTTT.

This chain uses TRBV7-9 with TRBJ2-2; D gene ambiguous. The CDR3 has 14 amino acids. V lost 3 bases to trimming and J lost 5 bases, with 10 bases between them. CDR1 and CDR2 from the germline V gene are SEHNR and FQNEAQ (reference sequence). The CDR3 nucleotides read TGTGCCAGCAGCTTGACAAGGGTGACCGGGGAGCTGTTTTTT. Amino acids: CASSLTRVTGELFF.

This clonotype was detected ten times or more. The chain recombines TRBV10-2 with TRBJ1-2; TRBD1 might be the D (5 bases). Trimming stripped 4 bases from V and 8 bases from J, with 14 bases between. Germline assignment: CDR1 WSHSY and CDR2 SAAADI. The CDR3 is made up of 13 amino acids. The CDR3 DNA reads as TGCGCCAGCAGTGGGGGGGACGGGCCCGGCTACACCTTC. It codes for CASSGGDGPGYTF.

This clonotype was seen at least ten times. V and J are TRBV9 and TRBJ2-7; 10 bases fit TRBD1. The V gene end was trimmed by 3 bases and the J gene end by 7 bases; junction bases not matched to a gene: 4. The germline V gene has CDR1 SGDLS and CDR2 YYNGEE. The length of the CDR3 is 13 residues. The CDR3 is CASSAGTGVEQYF. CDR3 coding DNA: TGTGCCAGCAGCGCGGGGACAGGGGTTGAGCAGTACTTC.

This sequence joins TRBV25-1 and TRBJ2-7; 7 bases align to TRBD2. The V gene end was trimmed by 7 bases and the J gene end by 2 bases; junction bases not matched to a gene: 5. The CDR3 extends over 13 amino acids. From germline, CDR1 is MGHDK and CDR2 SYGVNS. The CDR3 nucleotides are TGTGCCAGCACTGGGGGGGAGGCCTACGAGCAGTACTTC. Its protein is CASTGGEAYEQYF.

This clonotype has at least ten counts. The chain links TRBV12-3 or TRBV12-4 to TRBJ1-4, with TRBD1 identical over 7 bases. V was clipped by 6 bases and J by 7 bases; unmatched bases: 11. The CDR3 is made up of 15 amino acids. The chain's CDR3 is CASRRRTGRPEKLFF. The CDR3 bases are TGTGCCAGCAGGCGACGGACAGGCCGCCCTGAAAAACTGTTTTTT.

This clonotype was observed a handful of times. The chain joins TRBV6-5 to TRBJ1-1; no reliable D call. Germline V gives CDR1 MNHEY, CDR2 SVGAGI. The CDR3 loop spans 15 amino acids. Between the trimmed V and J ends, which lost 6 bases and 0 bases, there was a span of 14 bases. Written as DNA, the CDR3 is TGTGCCAGCAGCTTAGGCCAGCCACTGAACACTGAAGCTTTCTTT. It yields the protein CASSLGQPLNTEAFF.

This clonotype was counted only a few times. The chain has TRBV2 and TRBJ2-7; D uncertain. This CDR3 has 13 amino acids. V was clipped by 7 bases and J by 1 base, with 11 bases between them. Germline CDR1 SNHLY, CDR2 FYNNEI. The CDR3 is CASTIAGSYEQYF. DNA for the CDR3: TGTGCCAGCACCATTGCAGGTTCCTACGAGCAGTACTTC.

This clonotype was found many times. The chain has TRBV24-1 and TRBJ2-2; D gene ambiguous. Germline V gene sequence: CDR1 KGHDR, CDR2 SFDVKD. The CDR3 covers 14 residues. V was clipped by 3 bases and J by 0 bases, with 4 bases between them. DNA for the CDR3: TGTGCCACCAGTGATGGGGCGAACACCGGGGAGCTGTTTTTT. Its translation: CATSDGANTGELFF.

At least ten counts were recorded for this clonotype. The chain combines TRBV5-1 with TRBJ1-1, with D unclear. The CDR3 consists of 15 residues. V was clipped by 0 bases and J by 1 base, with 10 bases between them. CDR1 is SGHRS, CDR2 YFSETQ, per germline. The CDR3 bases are TGCGCCAGCAGCTTGGGTATCATAGCGAACACTGAAGCTTTCTTT. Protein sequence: CASSLGIIANTEAFF.

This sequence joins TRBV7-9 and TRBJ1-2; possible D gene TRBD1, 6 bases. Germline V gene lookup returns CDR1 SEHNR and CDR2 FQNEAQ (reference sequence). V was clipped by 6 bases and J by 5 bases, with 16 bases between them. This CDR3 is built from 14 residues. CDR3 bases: TGTGCCAGCAGGCCGGCGGACAGTTTTTATGGCTACACCTTC. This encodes CASRPADSFYGYTF.

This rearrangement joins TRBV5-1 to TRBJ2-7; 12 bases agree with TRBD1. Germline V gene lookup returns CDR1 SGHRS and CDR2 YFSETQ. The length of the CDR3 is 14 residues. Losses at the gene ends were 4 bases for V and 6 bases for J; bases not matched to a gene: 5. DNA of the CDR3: TGCGCCAGCAGCGCCGGGACAGGGGGCGGCGAGCAGTACTTC. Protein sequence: CASSAGTGGGEQYF.

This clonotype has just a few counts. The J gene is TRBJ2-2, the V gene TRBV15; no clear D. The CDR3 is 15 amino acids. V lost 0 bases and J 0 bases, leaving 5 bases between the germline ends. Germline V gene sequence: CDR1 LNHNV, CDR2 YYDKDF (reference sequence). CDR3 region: CATSREPANTGELFF. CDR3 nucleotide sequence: TGTGCCACCAGCAGAGAACCCGCGAACACCGGGGAGCTGTTTTTT. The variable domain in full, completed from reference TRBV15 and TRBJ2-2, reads DAMVIQNPRYQVTQFGKPVTLSCSQTLNHNVMYWYQQKSSQAPKLLFHYYDKDFNNEADTPDNFQSRRPNTSFCFLDIRSPGLGDTAMYLCATSREPANTGELFFGEGSRLTVL.

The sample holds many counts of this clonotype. Here the CDR3 DNA reads TGTGCCAGCAGCGCCACAGGGGGCATCGACGAGCAGTACTTC. Amino acids: CASSATGGIDEQYF. The gene calls are TRBV9 and TRBJ2-7; TRBD1 aligns across 9 bases. J was trimmed by 5 bases and V by 3 bases; bases with no gene match: 6. Germline CDR1 is SGDLS and CDR2 is YYNGEE. CDR3 length equals 14 residues.

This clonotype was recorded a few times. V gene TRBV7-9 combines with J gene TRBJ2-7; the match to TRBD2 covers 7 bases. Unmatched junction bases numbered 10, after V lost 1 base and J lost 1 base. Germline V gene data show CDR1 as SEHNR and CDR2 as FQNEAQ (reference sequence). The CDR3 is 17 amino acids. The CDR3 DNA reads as TGTGCCAGCAGCTTAGTACTAGCAGCGGGATTTTCCTACGAGCAGTACTTC. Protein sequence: CASSLVLAAGFSYEQYF.

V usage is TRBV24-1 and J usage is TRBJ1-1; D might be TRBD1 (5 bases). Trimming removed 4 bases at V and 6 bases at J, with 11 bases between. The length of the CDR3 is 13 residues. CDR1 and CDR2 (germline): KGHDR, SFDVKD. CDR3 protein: CATSDPGLSEAFF. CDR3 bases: TGTGCCACCAGTGACCCAGGGTTGTCTGAAGCTTTCTTT.

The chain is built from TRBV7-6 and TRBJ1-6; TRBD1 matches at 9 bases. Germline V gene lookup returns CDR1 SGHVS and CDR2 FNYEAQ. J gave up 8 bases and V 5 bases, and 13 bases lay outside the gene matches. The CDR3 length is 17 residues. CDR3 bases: TGTGCCAGCAGCCTCTCCGGGCCCGGGACAGGGTATTCACCCCTCCACTTT. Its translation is CASSLSGPGTGYSPLHF.